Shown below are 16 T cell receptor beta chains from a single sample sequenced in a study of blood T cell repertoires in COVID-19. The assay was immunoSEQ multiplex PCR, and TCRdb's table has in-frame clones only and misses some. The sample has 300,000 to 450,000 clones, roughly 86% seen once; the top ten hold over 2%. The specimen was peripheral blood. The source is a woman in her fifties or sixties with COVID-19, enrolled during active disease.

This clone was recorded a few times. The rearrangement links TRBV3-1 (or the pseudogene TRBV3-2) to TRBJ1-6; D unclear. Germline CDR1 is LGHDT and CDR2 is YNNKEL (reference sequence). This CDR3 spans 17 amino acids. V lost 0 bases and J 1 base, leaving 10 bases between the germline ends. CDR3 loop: CASSQEFRGSYNSPLHF. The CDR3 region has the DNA TGTGCCAGCAGCCAAGAATTTCGGGGTTCCTATAATTCACCCCTCCACTTT.

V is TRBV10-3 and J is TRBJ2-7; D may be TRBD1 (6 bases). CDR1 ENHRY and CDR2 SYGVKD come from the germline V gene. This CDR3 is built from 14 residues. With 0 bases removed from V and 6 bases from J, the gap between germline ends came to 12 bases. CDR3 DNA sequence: TGTGCCATCAGTGAGTCGGCAGGGGTGGGCGAGCAGTACTTC. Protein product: CAISESAGVGEQYF.

CDR3: CASSLRQINTGELFF. The CDR3 DNA follows: TGTGCCAGCAGCTTAAGACAGATAAACACCGGGGAGCTGTTTTTT. V gene TRBV7-9 combines with J gene TRBJ2-2; the D gene is possibly TRBD1 (5 bases). The CDR3 contains 15 residues. The ends were cut back, 2 bases at V and 2 bases at J, with 9 bases in the middle. The germline V gene has CDR1 SEHNR and CDR2 FQNEAQ (reference sequence).

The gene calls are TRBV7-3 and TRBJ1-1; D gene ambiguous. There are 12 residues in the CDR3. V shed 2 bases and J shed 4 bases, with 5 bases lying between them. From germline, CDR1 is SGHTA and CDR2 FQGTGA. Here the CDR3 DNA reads TGTGCCAGCAGCTTATACGGCACTGAAGCTTTCTTT. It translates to CASSLYGTEAFF.

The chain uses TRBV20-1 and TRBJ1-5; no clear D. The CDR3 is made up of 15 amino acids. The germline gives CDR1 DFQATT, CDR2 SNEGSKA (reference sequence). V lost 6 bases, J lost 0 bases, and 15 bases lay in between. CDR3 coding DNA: TGCAGTGCGAGTACAGATTATTATAGCAATCAGCCCCAGCATTTT. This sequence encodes CSASTDYYSNQPQHF.

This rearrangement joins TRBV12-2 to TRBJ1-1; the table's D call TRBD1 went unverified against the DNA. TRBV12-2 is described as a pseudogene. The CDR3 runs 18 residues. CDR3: CASPLVSGVTGGRTEAFF. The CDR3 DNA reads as TGTGCAAGTCCCTTAGTAAGCGGAGTAACAGGGGGCAGGACTGAAGCTTTCTTT.

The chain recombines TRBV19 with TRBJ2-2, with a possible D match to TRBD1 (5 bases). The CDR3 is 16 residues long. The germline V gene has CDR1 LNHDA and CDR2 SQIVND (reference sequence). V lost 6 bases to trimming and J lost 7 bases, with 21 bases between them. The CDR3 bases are TGTGCCAGTAGCCGTTTGGGGCCGCCAGCTGACGGGGAGCTGTTTTTT. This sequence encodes CASSRLGPPADGELFF.

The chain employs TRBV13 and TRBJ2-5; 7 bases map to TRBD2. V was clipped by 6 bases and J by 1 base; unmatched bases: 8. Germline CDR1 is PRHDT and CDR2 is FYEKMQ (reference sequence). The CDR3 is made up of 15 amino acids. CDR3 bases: TGTGCCAGCAGTCCTCTAGCGGAGATCCAAGAGACCCAGTACTTC. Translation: CASSPLAEIQETQYF.

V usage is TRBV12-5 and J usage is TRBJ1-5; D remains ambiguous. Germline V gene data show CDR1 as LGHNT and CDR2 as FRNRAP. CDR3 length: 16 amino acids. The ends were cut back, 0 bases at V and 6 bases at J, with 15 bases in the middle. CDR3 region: CASGLVNRSRSQPQHF. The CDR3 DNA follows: TGTGCTAGTGGTTTGGTGAACAGATCCAGAAGTCAGCCCCAGCATTTT.

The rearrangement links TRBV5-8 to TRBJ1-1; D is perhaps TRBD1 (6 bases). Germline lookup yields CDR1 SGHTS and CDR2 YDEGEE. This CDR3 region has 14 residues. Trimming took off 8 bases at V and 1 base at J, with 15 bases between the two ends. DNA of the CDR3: TGTGCCAGTGTAACAGGGATGGCGAACACTGAAGCTTTCTTT. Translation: CASVTGMANTEAFF.

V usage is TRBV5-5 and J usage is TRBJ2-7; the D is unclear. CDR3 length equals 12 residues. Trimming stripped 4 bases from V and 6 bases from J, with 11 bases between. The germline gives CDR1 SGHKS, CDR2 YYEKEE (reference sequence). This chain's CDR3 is CASSPPGLEQYF. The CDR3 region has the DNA TGTGCCAGCAGCCCGCCGGGTCTCGAGCAGTACTTC.

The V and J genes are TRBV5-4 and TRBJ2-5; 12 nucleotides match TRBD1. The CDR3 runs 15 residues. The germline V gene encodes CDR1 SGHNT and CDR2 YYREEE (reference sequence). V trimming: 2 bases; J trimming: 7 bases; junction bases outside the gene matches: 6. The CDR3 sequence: CASSFRDRGPMTQYF. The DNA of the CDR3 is TGTGCCAGCAGCTTCCGGGACAGGGGGCCGATGACCCAGTACTTC.

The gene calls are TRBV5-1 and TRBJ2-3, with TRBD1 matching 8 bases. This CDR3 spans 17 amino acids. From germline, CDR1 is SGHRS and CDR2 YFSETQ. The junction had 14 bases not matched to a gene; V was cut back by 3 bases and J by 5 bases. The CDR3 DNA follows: TGCGCCAGCAGCTACTCGGACAGGGAAAAAGGGTTAGATACGCAGTATTTT. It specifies CASSYSDREKGLDTQYF.

The chain's CDR3 is CAWSPKTNNQPQHF. The CDR3 coding sequence is TGTGCCTGGAGCCCGAAAACTAACAATCAGCCCCAGCATTTT. This chain uses TRBV30 with TRBJ1-5; no reliable D call. Per the germline V gene, CDR1 is GTSNPN and CDR2 is SVGIG (reference sequence). Trimming removed 3 bases at V and 3 bases at J, with 12 bases between. The CDR3 consists of 14 residues.

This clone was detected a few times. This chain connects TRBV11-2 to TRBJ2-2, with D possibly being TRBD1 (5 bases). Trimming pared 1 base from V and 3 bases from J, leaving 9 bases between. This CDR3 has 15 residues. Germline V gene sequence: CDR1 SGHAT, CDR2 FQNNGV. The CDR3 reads CASSLGGGYTGELFF. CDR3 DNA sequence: TGTGCCAGCAGCTTAGGGGGCGGCTACACCGGGGAGCTGTTTTTT. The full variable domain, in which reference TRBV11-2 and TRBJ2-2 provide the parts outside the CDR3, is EAGVAQSPRYKIIEKRQSVAFWCNPISGHATLYWYQQILGQGPKLLIQFQNNGVVDDSQLPKDRFSAERLKGVDSTLKIQPAKLEDSAVYLCASSLGGGYTGELFFGEGSRLTVL.

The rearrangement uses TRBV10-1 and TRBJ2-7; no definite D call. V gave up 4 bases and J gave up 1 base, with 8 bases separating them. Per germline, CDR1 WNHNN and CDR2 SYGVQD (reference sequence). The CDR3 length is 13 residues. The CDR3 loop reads CASSGSPSYEQYF. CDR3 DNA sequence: TGCGCCAGCAGTGGGTCCCCATCCTACGAGCAGTACTTC.